This T cell receptor beta chain was identified during a study of CD8 T cells in ankylosing spondylitis. General study points: Ankylosing spondylitis blood appeared to carry a characteristic TCR beta motif of several highly homologous variants. As reported, disease-linked clones showed significant enrichment in matched ankylosing spondylitis synovial fluid.

TCRdb analysed the 5' RACE reads with MiXCR anew, one entry per CDR3 protein. Of 250,000 to 400,000 distinct CDR3 sequences detected, 11% appear once; the ten largest clones hold 9.1%. This clonotype was detected many times. The antigen remains undetermined. Germline loops: CDR1 SGHDT, CDR2 YYEEEE. The CDR3 contains 13 residues. Trimming took off 0 bases at V and 1 base at J, with 5 bases between the two ends. The rearrangement joins TRBV5-6 to TRBJ2-7; D is unresolved. This sequence originates from a female donor with ankylosing spondylitis or in good health (not recorded which). What was sequenced was blood, either unsorted or a sorted T cell fraction (not recorded which). The CDR3 region has the DNA TGTGCCAGCAGCTTGGCTTATTCCTACGAGCAGTACTTC. Protein: CASSLAYSYEQYF.